The sequence of this TCR beta chain was determined in a study of blood T cell repertoires in COVID-19 (dated by TCRdb to 2020 to 2022). With respect to the entire study: The collaborator samples originated in the United States, Italy and Spain and spanned the acute and convalescent phases of COVID-19. Deeply sampled blood TCRbeta repertoires from subjects exposed to, actively infected with, or recovered from COVID-19 were included in the dataset. The samples were drawn from two sources: the first 160 participants of the ongoing ImmuneRACE study, and fewer than 1,500 subjects contributed by 6 global collaborators. The material from the prospective study consisted of cDNA or gDNA derived from T cells, B-cell-depleted T cells, or PBMCs. The repertoires were released in a freely available public database intended as a resource for research on the immune response to SARS-CoV-2. HLA class I and class II types, where available, came from metadata supplied by the sample provider rather than from assay-based typing. A de-identified subject ID, COVID-19 status, age in years and sex were almost always included in the sample metadata.

The study at large found these results: How much clinical and demographic metadata was included differed by source and by participant, and the metadata was provided uncurated.

On this clone: Its antigen specificity is not known. No quality values exist for individual bases; no much larger clone is one base distant.

Participants in the prospective study were aged about 18 to 95 years, lived in under 30 United States geographic areas, and enrolled through a virtual design. In the prospective study, cohorts were assigned on the basis of participant-reported clinical history obtained from a screening survey and a study questionnaire. Recovered participants in ImmuneRACE Cohort 3 were defined as having two consecutive negative NP/OP PCR tests, clearance from a healthcare professional, or resolution of symptoms. In the prospective study, mobile phlebotomists collected whole blood, serum and a nasopharyngeal or oropharyngeal swab from each participant. Over a roughly two-month period, participants in the prospective study had the option of providing additional blood draws and questionnaires. Before DNA extraction, blood samples from the prospective study were shipped at room temperature or frozen. The immunoSEQ Assay, a bias-controlled multiplex PCR, was used to amplify TCRbeta CDR3 regions from genomic DNA. On the study's bioinformatics: The number of nucleated cells in each sample was estimated by amplification of reference gene primers within the assay. To quantify the absolute abundance of each unique TCRbeta CDR3 rearrangement, sequence reads were collapsed and filtered. For each sample, productive Simpson clonality was calculated as the square root of Simpson's diversity index over productive rearrangements. TCRdb carries this immuneACCESS record with in-frame sequences only. Its versions omit some clonotypes, under half of them owing to an unresolved V gene in the studies checked, with the rest unexplained. The D gene and trimming were derived from the DNA, and the V and J assignments and clone size from that table. The sample table shows 450,000 to 600,000 clones, and around 87% are seen once. The ten largest make up under 0.75% of the sample.

This sequence originates from a woman between 18 and 29 years old who had recovered from COVID-19. Source material: PBMCs or T cells enriched from blood (not recorded which).

The nucleotides are TGTGCCAGCAGCCTCCTCGGCGGAGGAGAGTATAATTCACCCCTCCACTTT. This sequence encodes CASSLLGGGEYNSPLHF. The chain is made from TRBV3-1 (or the pseudogene TRBV3-2) and TRBJ1-6; the D gene is unclear. The CDR3 has 17 amino acids, counting the end cysteine and phenylalanine. Just CDR3 DNA is preserved here, 51 bases in frame from base 1. V loses 4 bases, J loses 4 bases, and the germline ends lie 17 bases apart. Sequences LGHDT (CDR1) and YNNKEL (CDR2) are obtained from the germline V gene (reference sequence).